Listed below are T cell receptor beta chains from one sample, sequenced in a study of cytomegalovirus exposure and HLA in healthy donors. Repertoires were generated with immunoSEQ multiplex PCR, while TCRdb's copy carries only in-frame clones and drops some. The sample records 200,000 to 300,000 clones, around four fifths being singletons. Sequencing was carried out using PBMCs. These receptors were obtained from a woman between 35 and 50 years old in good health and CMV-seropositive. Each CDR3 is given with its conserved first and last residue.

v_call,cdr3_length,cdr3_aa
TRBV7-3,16,CASSLYGSGTTDTQYF
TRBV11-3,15,CASSSRDRDTDTQYF
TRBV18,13,CASSLGSTYEQYF
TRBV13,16,CASRDRGGSGANGLTF
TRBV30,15,CAWVSGTSANNEQFF
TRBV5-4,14,CASSLDMGDYEQYF
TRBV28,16,CATSEDGTSDQGEQYF
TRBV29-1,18,CSVEKGMALGNEADTQYF
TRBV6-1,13,CASSENSHQPQHF
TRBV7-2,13,CASSLAGQARAFF
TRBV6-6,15,CASSSLTSGTYEQYF
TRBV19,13,CASRERGTGELFF
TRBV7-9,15,CASSLDSFSGNTIYF
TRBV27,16,CASSLLRTDKWEKLFF
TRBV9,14,CASSVSSSYNEQFF
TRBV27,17,CASSLSGVAGYTGELFF
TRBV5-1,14,CASSLRGQAYGYTF
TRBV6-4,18,CASSDGGLAGGVTDTQYF
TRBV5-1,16,CASSLELAGGGDTQYF
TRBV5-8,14,CASSYGLAGDEQYF
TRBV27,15,CASSFGTGALHGYTF
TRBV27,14,CASGPTGYENSQYF
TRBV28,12,CASTLTGRGYTF
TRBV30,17,CAWSPTLERGSTDTQYF
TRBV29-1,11,CSVEEGSEQYF
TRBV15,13,CATWGGSGNTIYF
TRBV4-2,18,CASSQGTGDILAKNIQYF
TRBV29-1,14,CSTGRLEMNTEAFF
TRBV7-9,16,CASSLRGSGSTDTQYF
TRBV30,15,CAWSVFQGLPYEQYF
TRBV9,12,CASSPGTGGLFF
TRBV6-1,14,CAVTTGTVPYEQYF
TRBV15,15,CATSRGGIQEDTQYF
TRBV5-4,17,CASSLPGLAGPYNEQFF
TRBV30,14,CAWSYGAFSYEQYF
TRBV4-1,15,CASSQDMDSTYGYTF
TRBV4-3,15,CASSQEWGPLYEQYF
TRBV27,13,CASKGQGNSPLHF
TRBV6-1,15,CASRSGLALTGELFF
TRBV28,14,CASSLTRGTVGYTF
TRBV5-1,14,CASRWDTENTEAFF
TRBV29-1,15,CSVAYSGGVNQPQHF
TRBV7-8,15,CASSLPRDTSYEQYF
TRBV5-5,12,CASSALIYEQYF
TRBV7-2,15,CASSRSRSGNQPQHF
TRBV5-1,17,CASSSGLAGGPFYEQYF
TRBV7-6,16,CASSQGLAGPLGSQFF
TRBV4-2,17,CASSRETGSLGGNTIYF
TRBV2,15,CASVPTRTGYNEQFF
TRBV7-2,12,CASSLLTGTAFF
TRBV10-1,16,CASSEMRERNTDTQYF
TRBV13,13,CASSLRVREKLFF
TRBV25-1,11,CASSEAYEQYF
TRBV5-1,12,CASSPQGGERFF